A selection of T cell receptor beta chains follows, all from one sample in a study of response to subunit inactivated influenza vaccine. From the RT-PCR reads, TCRdb called clonotypes with MiXCR, one entry per CDR3 protein. The table lists some 500,000 distinct CDR3 sequences, more than 15% of them singletons. Sequenced material: CD4+ T cells sorted from PBMCs, taken roughly 24 months after vaccination. The receptor source for this set is a man aged 45 to 70 who received an inactivated influenza vaccine. Each CDR3 is given with its conserved first and last residue. D genes are given only for firm matches. Size values are once, few and many counts, or a class for expanded clones, and some rows have none.

TRBJ2-7 | TRBV7-2 | many | TRBD2 | TGTGCCAGCAGCCCACGTTTTTCTAGCGGTTCCTACGAGCAGTACTTC | CASSPRFSSGSYEQYF
TRBJ2-5 | TRBV20-1 | NA | TRBD1 | TGCAGTGCAGACGCCAGGGGGCGGGAGACCCAGTACTTC | CSADARGRETQYF
TRBJ2-5 | TRBV20-1 | NA | NA | TGCAGTGCTAGAACTTGGCAAGAGACCCAGTACTTC | CSARTWQETQYF
TRBJ2-5 | TRBV29-1 | few | TRBD2 | TGCAGCGTTGCGAGCGGGAGTATCCCGGGGGAGACCCAGTACTTC | CSVASGSIPGETQYF
TRBJ1-6 | TRBV18 | once | NA | TGTGCCAGCTCACGCCAAGGGACCCTTGAGAATTCACCCCTCCACTTT | CASSRQGTLENSPLHF
TRBJ2-3 | TRBV6-2/TRBV6-3 | NA | TRBD2 | TGTGCCAGCAGCGCTACTAGCGTGAGCACAAATACGCAGTATTTT | CASSATSVSTNTQYF
TRBJ1-2 | TRBV4-1 | few | TRBD1 | TGCGCCAGCAGCCAAGCCTCGACAGGGCCAAACTATGGCTACACCTTC | CASSQASTGPNYGYTF
TRBJ1-1 | TRBV20-1 | many | TRBD1 | TGCAGTGCTAGGGGGGGGCAGGGGGCGGGGACTGAAGCTTTCTTT | CSARGGQGAGTEAFF
TRBJ1-2 | TRBV6-6 | NA | TRBD1 | TGTGCCAGCGGAAGGACAGGGTTCGGTGGCTACACCTTC | CASGRTGFGGYTF
TRBJ2-7 | TRBV3-1 | few | NA | TGTGCCAGCAGCCACCCCCTAGGGTCGGGCGAGCAGTACTTC | CASSHPLGSGEQYF
TRBJ2-2 | TRBV21-1 | few | NA | TGTGCCAGCAGCCCCCGGGACAGGCAAAACACCGGGGAGCTGTTTTTT | CASSPRDRQNTGELFF
TRBJ2-2 | TRBV10-3 | NA | TRBD1 | TGTGCCATCAGTGAGTCGGGACAGGGCACCGGGGAGCTGTTTTTT | CAISESGQGTGELFF
TRBJ1-2 | TRBV28 | NA | NA | TGTGCCAGCAGTTCAGGGCTAGCTAACTATGGCTACACCTTC | CASSSGLANYGYTF
TRBJ2-4 | TRBV20-1 | NA | NA | TGCAGTGCTAGAGATCGGAGAATAGAAGGCATTCAGTACTTC | CSARDRRIEGIQYF
TRBJ2-3 | TRBV6-2/TRBV6-3 | few | TRBD2 | TGTGCCAGCAGTCGTCAGGGACTAGCGGGAACCCATACGCAGTATTTT | CASSRQGLAGTHTQYF
TRBJ1-4 | TRBV30 | few | NA | TGTGCCTGGAAAAGGGGGGCCGAGGAAAAACTGTTTTTT | CAWKRGAEEKLFF
TRBJ1-6 | TRBV20-1 | few | NA | TGCAGCGCCGGACAGCCGAATTATAATTCACCCCTCCACTTT | CSAGQPNYNSPLHF
TRBJ1-3 | TRBV7-9 | NA | NA | TGTGCCAGCAGCAAGACTGGAAACACCATATATTTT | CASSKTGNTIYF
TRBJ2-1 | TRBV11-2 | NA | NA | TGTGCCAGCAGCCCACGACCCGGGGTGGATGAGCAGTTCTTC | CASSPRPGVDEQFF
TRBJ2-3 | TRBV6-2/TRBV6-3 | few | TRBD2 | TGTGCCAGCAGCCGCTTCTTCATTGGACTAGCGGGGGCGAGCACAGATACGCAGTATTTT | CASSRFFIGLAGASTDTQYF
TRBJ2-1 | TRBV5-1 | NA | NA | TGCGCCAGCAGCTTGACCGGGGACTACAATGAGCAGTTCTTC | CASSLTGDYNEQFF
TRBJ2-7 | TRBV20-1 | few | NA | TGCAGTGCTAGGGGACAAACCTACGAGCAGTACTTC | CSARGQTYEQYF
TRBJ2-7 | TRBV12-3/TRBV12-4 | NA | NA | TGTGCCAGCAGGAACAGGAACTCCTACGAGCAGTACTTC | CASRNRNSYEQYF